The 19 T cell receptor beta chains listed next were all sequenced from one sample in a study of T cell responses to AZD1222 COVID-19 vaccine. Here immunoSEQ multiplex PCR was the method, and the copy in TCRdb shows in-frame clones only, minus some. This repertoire shows roughly 120,000 clones, roughly 85% found once; its top ten account for 3% to 4.5%. Sample: peripheral blood, taken on day 0 of MenACWY control vaccination. The receptor set was obtained from an adult in good health.

The chain employs TRBV7-9 and TRBJ2-2; D gene uncertain. This CDR3 region has 13 residues. The germline CDR1 and CDR2 sequences are SEHNR and FQNEAQ (reference sequence). Trimming removed 4 bases from V and 5 bases from J, with 8 bases in between. The CDR3 DNA reads TGTGCCAGCAGCTCGATAGTTACCGGGGAGCTGTTTTTT. This translates into CASSSIVTGELFF.

V and J are TRBV30 and TRBJ1-6; D remains unclear. Germline V lookup: CDR1 GTSNPN, CDR2 SVGIG (reference sequence). The CDR3 is made up of 12 amino acids. V was clipped by 6 bases and J by 5 bases, with 8 bases between them. CDR3 region: CACQKNNSPLHF. CDR3 DNA: TGTGCCTGTCAGAAGAATAATTCACCCCTCCACTTT.

To note about this clone: This CDR3 is also generated by other DNA sequences in the sample. V is TRBV6-5 and J is TRBJ2-2, with a possible D match to TRBD1 (6 bases). Trimming took off 6 bases at V and 0 bases at J, with 8 bases between the two ends. This CDR3 has 14 amino acids. Germline assignment: CDR1 MNHEY and CDR2 SVGAGI. As DNA, the CDR3 is TGTGCCAGCAGGCAGGGGACGAACACCGGGGAGCTGTTTTTT. Amino acids: CASRQGTNTGELFF.

This clone turned up a few times. This chain links TRBV7-2 with TRBJ1-1; possible D gene TRBD1, 5 bases. Trimming shortened V by 2 bases and J by 3 bases, and 13 bases separated the two germline ends. CDR1 is SGHTA and CDR2 is FQGNSA in the germline V gene. The CDR3 runs 15 residues. The CDR3 loop reads CASSLPQGRYTEAFF. The DNA for the CDR3 is TGTGCCAGCAGCTTACCCCAGGGAAGGTACACTGAAGCTTTCTTT.

This clone was observed a handful of times. V is TRBV28 and J is TRBJ2-3; 7 positions agree with TRBD2. The V and J ends lost 5 bases and 0 bases, in that order; junction bases with no gene match: 5. The CDR3 runs to 15 residues. From germline, CDR1 is MDHEN and CDR2 SYDVKM. In DNA, the CDR3 is TGTGCCAGCAGTCCTAGCGGAACTAGCACAGATACGCAGTATTTT. Its translation is CASSPSGTSTDTQYF. Full variable domain (remainder filled in from reference TRBV28 and TRBJ2-3): DVKVTQSSRYLVKRTGEKVFLECVQDMDHENMFWYRQDPGLGLRLIYFSYDVKMKEKGDIPEGYSVSREKKERFSLILESASTNQTSMYLCASSPSGTSTDTQYFGPGTRLTVL.

Written as DNA, the CDR3 is TGCGCCAGCAGGAATTGGGGGGGGATCCAAGAGACCCAGTACTTC. It translates to CASRNWGGIQETQYF. The rearrangement joins TRBV10-2 to TRBJ2-5; 7 bases match TRBD2. V shed 6 bases, J shed 1 base, and the junction held 8 bases outside the gene matches. The CDR3 extends over 15 amino acids. Germline V gene sequence: CDR1 WSHSY, CDR2 SAAADI.

This chain links TRBV7-9 with TRBJ1-2; no clear D gene. In germline, CDR1 is SEHNR, CDR2 FQNEAQ (reference sequence). V was pared by 3 bases and J by 1 base, with 6 bases between. The CDR3 consists of 13 residues. In nucleotides, the CDR3 is TGTGCCAGCAGCTTCCCGGATAACTATGGCTACACCTTC. Translated, it gives CASSFPDNYGYTF.

The chain combines TRBV7-9 with TRBJ1-2; no clear D. Germline V gene data show CDR1 as SEHNR and CDR2 as FQNEAQ (reference sequence). The V and J ends lost 6 bases and 0 bases respectively, with 8 bases between them. This CDR3 spans 13 amino acids. CDR3 DNA: TGTGCCAGCAGGGCGGCAGCTAACTATGGCTACACCTTC. Its protein product is CASRAAANYGYTF.

For this clone: The germline gene is not matched at one end of the junction; a read error may be the cause. This rearrangement joins TRBV11-1 to TRBJ2-7, with 8 bases matching TRBD1. CDR3 length: 11 amino acids. CDR1 is SGHAT and CDR2 is FQDESV in the germline V gene (reference sequence). The chain's CDR3 is CASSGTGGNNF. The CDR3 DNA follows: TGTGCCAGCAGCGGAACAGGGGGGAATAACTTC.

The chain couples TRBV6-2 or TRBV6-3 to TRBJ2-1; D is possibly TRBD1 (5 bases). Germline loops: CDR1 MNHEY, CDR2 SVGEGT. This CDR3 is 14 amino acids long. Trimming cost V 2 bases and J 7 bases, with 12 bases left between them. The CDR3 here is CASSYQGMGNEQFF. The CDR3 DNA is TGTGCCAGCAGTTACCAGGGTATGGGGAATGAGCAGTTCTTC.

V and J are TRBV2 and TRBJ1-2; the match to TRBD1 covers 12 bases. The CDR3 extends over 16 amino acids. Germline CDR1 SNHLY, CDR2 FYNNEI. V lost 7 bases and J lost 1; bases outside the gene matches: 7. This CDR3 is CASNPGQGAINYGYTF. In DNA form, the CDR3 reads TGTGCCAGCAACCCGGGACAGGGGGCGATTAACTATGGCTACACCTTC.

This clone was counted once. The rearrangement joins TRBV28 to TRBJ1-3; no firm D call. V lost 4 bases and J lost 0, with 13 bases in between. The germline V gene has CDR1 MDHEN and CDR2 SYDVKM. This CDR3 spans 16 amino acids. CDR3 amino acids: CASSSPSGGSGNTIYF. The CDR3 DNA reads as TGTGCCAGCAGTTCCCCCTCGGGTGGCTCTGGAAACACCATATATTTT.

This chain links TRBV12-3 or TRBV12-4 with TRBJ1-1, with D perhaps TRBD1 (5 bases). The CDR3 runs to 13 residues. The V and J ends lost 4 bases and 6 bases respectively, with 12 bases between them. In DNA, the CDR3 is TGTGCCAGCAGTTACGGGGGATGGGCTGAAGCTTTCTTT. This encodes CASSYGGWAEAFF.

This chain connects TRBV28 to TRBJ1-2; TRBD1 aligns across 7 bases. V shed 8 bases, J shed 6 bases, and the junction held 12 bases outside the gene matches. The CDR3 runs 14 residues. Germline loops: CDR1 MDHEN, CDR2 SYDVKM. DNA of the CDR3: TGTGCCAGCGGACGACAGGGATGGTTCGATGGCTACACCTTC. Its translation: CASGRQGWFDGYTF.

The rearrangement links TRBV28 to TRBJ1-1; D perhaps matches TRBD1 (5 bases). Germline V gives CDR1 MDHEN, CDR2 SYDVKM. V dropped 4 bases and J dropped 6 bases, with 18 bases sitting between them. This CDR3 comprises 15 residues. The CDR3, as DNA: TGTGCCAGCAGTTCAATGATAGGAGAAGGGGCTGAAGCTTTCTTT. It yields the protein CASSSMIGEGAEAFF. Full variable domain (remainder filled in from reference TRBV28 and TRBJ1-1): DVKVTQSSRYLVKRTGEKVFLECVQDMDHENMFWYRQDPGLGLRLIYFSYDVKMKEKGDIPEGYSVSREKKERFSLILESASTNQTSMYLCASSSMIGEGAEAFFGQGTRLTVV.

DNA for the CDR3: TGTGCCAGCAGCTTATTCTTGTCTGAAGCTTTCTTT. This sequence encodes CASSLFLSEAFF. The V gene is TRBV11-2, the J gene TRBJ1-1; D ambiguous. This CDR3 has 12 amino acids. Germline values: CDR1 SGHAT, CDR2 FQNNGV. V lost 2 bases, J lost 6 bases, and 7 bases lay in between.

The rearrangement joins TRBV14 to TRBJ2-7; D may be TRBD2 (6 bases). The CDR3 totals 14 residues. The germline CDR1 and CDR2 sequences are SGHDN and FVKESK. Trimming shortened V by 0 bases and J by 5 bases, and 11 bases separated the two germline ends. The CDR3 DNA sequence: TGTGCCAGCAGCCAAGAGTACCCGGGGGACGAGCAGTACTTC. This encodes CASSQEYPGDEQYF.

The genes are TRBV10-3 and TRBJ1-6, with D unclear. Germline CDR1 reads ENHRY; CDR2 reads SYGVKD. The V gene lost 3 bases and the J gene lost 5 bases, with 11 bases spanning the gap. The length of the CDR3 is 15 residues. The CDR3 loop is CAISEHPGNNSPLHF. The CDR3 DNA sequence: TGTGCCATCAGTGAACACCCGGGAAATAATTCACCCCTCCACTTT.

The chain is built from TRBV5-1 and TRBJ2-5; 12 bases fit TRBD2. CDR1 and CDR2 from the germline V gene are SGHRS and YFSETQ. The V gene end was trimmed by 1 base and the J gene end by 5 bases; junction bases not matched to a gene: 0. The CDR3 spans 14 residues. This chain's CDR3 is CASSLTSGGETQYF. In DNA, the CDR3 is TGCGCCAGCAGCTTGACTAGCGGGGGGGAGACCCAGTACTTC.